Following are 5 T cell receptor beta chains from one sample sequenced in a study of blood T cell repertoires in COVID-19. This table comes from immunoSEQ multiplex PCR, and its TCRdb copy is limited to in-frame clones, with some not included. This table has over 300,000 clones, around 86% appearing once. The sequenced sample consisted of peripheral blood. All receptors derive from a woman aged 45-60 years with acute or convalescent COVID-19.

DNA for the CDR3: TGTGCCAGCAGGCAGAACAATCAGCCCCAGCATTTT. Its protein is CASRQNNQPQHF. V gene TRBV28 combines with J gene TRBJ1-5; no clear D gene. From germline, CDR1 is MDHEN and CDR2 SYDVKM. V was pared by 6 bases and J by 3 bases, with 6 bases between. The CDR3 loop spans 12 amino acids.

This chain joins TRBV28 and TRBJ2-5; D remains ambiguous. The CDR3 has 11 residues. V was pared by 10 bases and J by 0 bases, with 6 bases between. Germline-derived CDR1 and CDR2 are MDHEN and SYDVKM. For the CDR3, the DNA is TGTGCCACCTCAGACCAAGAGACCCAGTACTTC. Its translation is CATSDQETQYF.

The gene calls are TRBV28 and TRBJ1-4; no reliable D call. V lost 3 bases and J lost 5, with 10 bases in between. CDR1 is MDHEN, CDR2 SYDVKM, per germline. This CDR3 contains 14 residues. For the CDR3, the DNA is TGTGCCAGCAGTTTGAACAGCATAAATGAAAAACTGTTTTTT. Protein product: CASSLNSINEKLFF.

The V gene is TRBV29-1, the J gene TRBJ1-2; perhaps TRBD1 as D (5 bases). V lost 4 bases, J lost 3 bases, and 6 bases lay in between. Germline V lookup: CDR1 SQVTM, CDR2 ANQGSEA. The CDR3 runs 11 residues. CDR3 amino acids: CSVGGDYGYTF. DNA for the CDR3: TGCAGCGTTGGGGGGGACTATGGCTACACCTTC.

The V gene is TRBV9, the J gene TRBJ2-1; D is possibly TRBD2 (5 bases). Per the germline V gene, CDR1 is SGDLS and CDR2 is YYNGEE. This CDR3 is built from 13 residues. Trimming pared 0 bases from V and 7 bases from J, leaving 8 bases between. DNA for the CDR3: TGTGCCAGCAGCGTAGCTAGCTGGAATGAGCAGTTCTTC. This translates into CASSVASWNEQFF.